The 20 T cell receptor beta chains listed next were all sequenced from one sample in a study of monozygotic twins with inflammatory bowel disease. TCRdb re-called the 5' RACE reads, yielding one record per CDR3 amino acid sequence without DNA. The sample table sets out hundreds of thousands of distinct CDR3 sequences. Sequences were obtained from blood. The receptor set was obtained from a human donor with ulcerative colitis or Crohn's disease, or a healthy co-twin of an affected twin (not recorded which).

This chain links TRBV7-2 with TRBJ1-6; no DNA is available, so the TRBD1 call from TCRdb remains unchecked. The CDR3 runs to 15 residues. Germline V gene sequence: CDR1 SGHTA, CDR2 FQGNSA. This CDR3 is CASSYEGGLGSPLHF.

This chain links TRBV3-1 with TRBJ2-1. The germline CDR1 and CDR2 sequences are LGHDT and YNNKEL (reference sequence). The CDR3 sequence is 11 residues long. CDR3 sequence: CASSQSHEQFF.

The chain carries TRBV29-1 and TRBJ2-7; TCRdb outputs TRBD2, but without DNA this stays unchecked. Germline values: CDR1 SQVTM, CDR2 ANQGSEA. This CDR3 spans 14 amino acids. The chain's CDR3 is CSVKLAGGPYEQYF.

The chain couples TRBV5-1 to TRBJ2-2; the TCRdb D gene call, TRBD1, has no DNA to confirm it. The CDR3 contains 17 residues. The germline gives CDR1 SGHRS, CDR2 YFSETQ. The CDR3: CASSDLLQGASGGELFF.

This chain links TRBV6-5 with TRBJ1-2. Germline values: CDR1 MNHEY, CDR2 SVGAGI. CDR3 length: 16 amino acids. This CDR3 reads CASSYGRASGNYAYTF.

This CDR3 is CASSREHVYEQYF. The genes are TRBV5-1 and TRBJ2-7; without DNA, the TCRdb call of TRBD2 cannot be checked. The CDR3 loop spans 13 amino acids. Germline V gives CDR1 SGHRS, CDR2 YFSETQ.

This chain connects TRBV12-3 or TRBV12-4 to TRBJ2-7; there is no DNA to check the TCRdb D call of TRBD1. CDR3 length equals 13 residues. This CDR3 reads CASSLAQVDEQYF.

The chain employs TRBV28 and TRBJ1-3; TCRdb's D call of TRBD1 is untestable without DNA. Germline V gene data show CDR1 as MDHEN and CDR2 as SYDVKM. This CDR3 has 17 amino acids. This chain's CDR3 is CASSPTGTDTTGNTIYF.

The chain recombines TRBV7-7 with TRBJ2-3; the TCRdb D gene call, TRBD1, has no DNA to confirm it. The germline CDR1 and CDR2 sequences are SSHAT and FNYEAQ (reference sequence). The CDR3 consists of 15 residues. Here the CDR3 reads CASSSGQGAADTQYF.

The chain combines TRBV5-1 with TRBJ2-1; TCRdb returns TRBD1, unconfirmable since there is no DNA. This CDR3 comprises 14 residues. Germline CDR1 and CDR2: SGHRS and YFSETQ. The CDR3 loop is CASSLEAGGNEQFF.

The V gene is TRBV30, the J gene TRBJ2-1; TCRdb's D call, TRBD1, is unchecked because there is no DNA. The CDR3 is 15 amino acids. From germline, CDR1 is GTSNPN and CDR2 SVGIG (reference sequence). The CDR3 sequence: CAWSVGPGGKNEQFF.

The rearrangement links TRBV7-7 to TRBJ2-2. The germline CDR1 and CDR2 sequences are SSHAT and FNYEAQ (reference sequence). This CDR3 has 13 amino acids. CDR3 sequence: CASSISNTGELFF.

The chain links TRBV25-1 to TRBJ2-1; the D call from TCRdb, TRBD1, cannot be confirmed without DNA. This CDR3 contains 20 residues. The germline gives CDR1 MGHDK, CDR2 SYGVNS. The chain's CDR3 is CASSGYSGRGDPGRDGQQFF. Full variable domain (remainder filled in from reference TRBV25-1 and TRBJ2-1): EADIYQTPRYLVIGTGKKITLECSQTMGHDKMYWYQQDPGMELHLIHYSYGVNSTEKGDLSSESTVSRIRTEHFPLTLESARPSHTSQYLCASSGYSGRGDPGRDGQQFFGPGTRLTVL.

This chain's CDR3 is CSATGGGNTIYF. The rearrangement links TRBV20-1 to TRBJ1-3; TCRdb selects TRBD1, and the lack of DNA leaves this call unchecked. The CDR3 is 12 residues long. Per germline, CDR1 DFQATT and CDR2 SNEGSKA (reference sequence).

CDR3 protein: CASGKQGGEQYF. The chain is built from TRBV21-1 and TRBJ2-7; the TCRdb D gene call, TRBD2, has no DNA to confirm it. TRBV21-1 is a pseudogene locus. CDR3 length: 12 residues.

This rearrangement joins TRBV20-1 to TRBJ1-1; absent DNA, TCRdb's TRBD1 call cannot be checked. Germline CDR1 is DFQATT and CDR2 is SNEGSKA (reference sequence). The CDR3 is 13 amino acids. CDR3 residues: CSAGRTANTEAFF.

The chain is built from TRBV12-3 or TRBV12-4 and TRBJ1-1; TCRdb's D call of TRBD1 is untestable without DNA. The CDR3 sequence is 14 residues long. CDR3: CASSSTGTGTEAFF.

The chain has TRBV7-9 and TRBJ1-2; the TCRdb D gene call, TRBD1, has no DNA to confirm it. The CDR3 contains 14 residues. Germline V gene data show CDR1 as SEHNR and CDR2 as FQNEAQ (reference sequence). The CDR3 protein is CASSYEGGNYGYTF.

The chain's CDR3 is CASSSDRFNSPLHF. V gene TRBV5-1 combines with J gene TRBJ1-6; TCRdb selects TRBD1, and the lack of DNA leaves this call unchecked. The CDR3 is 14 residues long. CDR1 and CDR2 from the germline V gene are SGHRS and YFSETQ. Combining the CDR3 with reference TRBV5-1 and TRBJ1-6 gives the whole variable domain KAGVTQTPRYLIKTRGQQVTLSCSPISGHRSVSWYQQTPGQGLQFLFEYFSETQRNKGNFPGRFSGRQFSNSRSEMNVSTLELGDSALYLCASSSDRFNSPLHFGNGTRLTVT.

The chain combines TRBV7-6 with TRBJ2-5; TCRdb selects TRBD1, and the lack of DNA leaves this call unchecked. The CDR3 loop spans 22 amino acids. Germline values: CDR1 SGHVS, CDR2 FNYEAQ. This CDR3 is CASSLGQRGRRGRFEWEETQYF.